A selection of T cell receptor beta chains follows, all from one sample in a study of breast tumors, draining lymph nodes, adjacent tissues. TCRdb independently ran MiXCR on the multiplex PCR reads; one entry per CDR3 protein. The data contain some 110,000 distinct CDR3 sequences, 30% of them singletons. Specimen: axillary lymph node tissue. The source is a female donor with breast cancer. Some clones in this sample may be carry-over from other donors' samples. The CDR3 runs from the conserved cysteine through the conserved F or W.

V: TRBV12-3/TRBV12-4; CDR3: CASSPQGPGELFF
V: TRBV7-9; CDR3: CASTPRENTEAFF
V: TRBV5-1; CDR3: CASSAGSGTSGDTQYF
V: TRBV10-3; CDR3: CAISASTPGGRDTQYF
V: TRBV29-1; CDR3: CSVEVMNEQFF
V: TRBV27; CDR3: CASSLDSRTSTDTQYF
V: TRBV5-1; CDR3: CASSLGDEQYF
V: TRBV14; CDR3: CASGRNTEAFF
V: TRBV7-9; CDR3: CASSERSTEAFF
V: TRBV20-1; CDR3: CSARWTSGYEQYF
V: TRBV12-5; CDR3: CASGLSGGNTGELFF
V: TRBV11-2; CDR3: CASSLGRSGRSTDTQYF
V: TRBV5-4; CDR3: CASSFSGELFF
V: TRBV9; CDR3: CASSDGLAGGREQYF
V: TRBV14; CDR3: CASSQRGTGDTEAFF
V: TRBV6-2/TRBV6-3; CDR3: CASRSWLVETQYF
V: TRBV5-6; CDR3: CASSLRDTPSGANVLTF
V: TRBV20-1; CDR3: CSARGRGDRASDEQYF
V: TRBV29-1; CDR3: CSSGGQTGTDTQYF
V: TRBV28; CDR3: CASSLPGARGANVLTF
V: TRBV13; CDR3: CASSHRGGNQPPHF
V: TRBV30; CDR3: CAYTQTGGGYGYTF
V: TRBV24-1; CDR3: CATSDFTGTGSYEQYF
V: TRBV11-2; CDR3: CASSPIAGREQFF
V: TRBV9; CDR3: CASDEGLGVGETPYF
V: TRBV9; CDR3: CASSVGYGAGEISYNEQFF
V: TRBV2; CDR3: CASSALPPSQPLHF
V: TRBV27; CDR3: CASSLRLAGSEQYF
V: TRBV29-1; CDR3: CSAVDSSSRTSGYGYTF
V: TRBV6-1; CDR3: CASSSRGRKLEQYF
V: TRBV6-5; CDR3: CATSRRHNGNTIYF
V: TRBV10-3; CDR3: CAISVRTGGGEPQHF
V: TRBV7-3; CDR3: CASSLSSGGLTGTNYNEQFF
V: TRBV19; CDR3: CASSMGQGSYEQYF
V: TRBV6-2/TRBV6-3; CDR3: CASSPGTGDEQYF